The 14 T cell receptor beta chains presented below share a single source sample, sequenced in a study of CD8+ T cells in alopecia areata. Sequencing templates came from extracted RNA that was reverse transcribed into cDNA. Measured with immunoSEQ multiplex PCR; TCRdb has only the in-frame clones, and not every one. Of some 180,000 clones in the sample, 53% are singletons; the top ten hold about a tenth. Regarding treatment: oral pan-JAK inhibitor, 5-10 mg twice daily. The sample was CD8+ T cells sorted from blood, taken at week 24, from a patient treated with tofacitinib. The receptors here all came from a human donor with alopecia areata.

J is TRBJ1-5 and V is TRBV27; 7 nucleotides line up with TRBD1. The germline V gene has CDR1 MNHEY and CDR2 SMNVEV (reference sequence). The CDR3 runs 14 residues. V shed 5 bases, J shed 0 bases, and the junction held 1 base outside the gene matches. This CDR3 is CASSQGDSNQPQHF. CDR3 DNA sequence: TGTGCCAGCAGTCAGGGGGATAGCAATCAGCCCCAGCATTTT.

J is TRBJ1-2 and V is TRBV30; D is undetermined. The V end lost 5 bases, the J end lost 6 bases, and 7 bases lay between the germline ends. In germline, CDR1 is GTSNPN, CDR2 SVGIG (reference sequence). The CDR3 sequence is 10 residues long. The CDR3, as DNA: TGTGCCTGGTACTCAAATGGCTACACCTTC. It codes for CAWYSNGYTF.

This sequence joins TRBV7-2 and TRBJ1-5; the D gene is possibly TRBD1 (5 bases). CDR3 length equals 15 residues. The V gene lost 2 bases and the J gene lost 1 base, with 9 bases spanning the gap. Germline V gives CDR1 SGHTA, CDR2 FQGNSA. The CDR3 nucleotides read TGTGCCAGCAGCTTATCCAGGGCAAGCAATCAGCCCCAGCATTTT. This sequence encodes CASSLSRASNQPQHF. The full variable domain, in which reference TRBV7-2 and TRBJ1-5 provide the parts outside the CDR3, is GAGVSQSPSNKVTEKGKDVELRCDPISGHTALYWYRQSLGQGLEFLIYFQGNSAPDKSGLPSDRFSAERTGGSVSTLTIQRTQQEDSAVYLCASSLSRASNQPQHFGDGTRLSIL.

This chain joins TRBV29-1 and TRBJ1-5; D not certain. Germline lookup yields CDR1 SQVTM and CDR2 ANQGSEA. V gave up 7 bases and J gave up 0 bases, with 10 bases separating them. This CDR3 is built from 13 residues. DNA of the CDR3: TGCAGCGCCCGGGAGGATAGCAATCAGCCCCAGCATTTT. This gives the protein CSAREDSNQPQHF.

The gene calls are TRBV27 and TRBJ1-5, with D possibly matching TRBD1 (5 bases). The germline V gene encodes CDR1 MNHEY and CDR2 SMNVEV (reference sequence). The length of the CDR3 is 13 residues. V was cut by 5 bases and J by 7 bases, with 12 bases left in between. The CDR3 region is CASSDRDSQPQHF. CDR3 in DNA: TGTGCCAGCAGTGACAGAGACTCACAGCCCCAGCATTTT.

This chain links TRBV30 with TRBJ2-1; D could derive from TRBD1 or TRBD2 (5 bases each). The CDR3 spans 12 residues. Germline CDR1 GTSNPN, CDR2 SVGIG (reference sequence). V gave up 3 bases and J gave up 6 bases, with 9 bases separating them. CDR3 residues: CAWRTGANEQFF. DNA for the CDR3: TGTGCCTGGAGGACCGGGGCCAATGAGCAGTTCTTC.

The chain is built from TRBV29-1 and TRBJ1-2; a possible D gene is TRBD1 (6 bases). The V gene's germline CDR1 is SQVTM and CDR2 ANQGSEA. This CDR3 is 11 amino acids long. V was trimmed by 3 bases and J by 7 bases, leaving 9 bases between them. The CDR3 here is CSVDGGSGYTF. The DNA of the CDR3 is TGCAGCGTTGATGGGGGCTCTGGCTACACCTTC.

In nucleotides, the CDR3 is TGTGCCAGCAAATCGAATGCGGGGGCCTATGGCTACACCTTC. Encoded protein: CASKSNAGAYGYTF. The rearrangement links TRBV2 to TRBJ1-2; tentatively, D is TRBD1 (6 bases). V was trimmed by 7 bases and J by 4 bases, leaving 16 bases between them. Germline loops: CDR1 SNHLY, CDR2 FYNNEI. This CDR3 comprises 14 residues.

V and J are TRBV14 and TRBJ1-2; D is undetermined. V was cut by 0 bases and J by 8 bases, with 10 bases left in between. This CDR3 has 13 residues. The germline gives CDR1 SGHDN, CDR2 FVKESK. In nucleotides, the CDR3 is TGTGCCAGCAGCCAAGACCGCTTTGGGGGCTACACCTTC. Encoded protein: CASSQDRFGGYTF.

The rearrangement links TRBV6-8 to TRBJ2-1; tentatively, D is TRBD2 (7 bases). The CDR3 loop spans 16 amino acids. The germline gives CDR1 MNHGY, CDR2 SAAAGT. V lost 2 bases and J 8 bases, leaving 19 bases between the germline ends. CDR3 residues: CASSYTKGGRSDEQFF. The DNA of the CDR3 is TGTGCCAGCAGTTACACCAAGGGGGGGAGGAGCGATGAGCAGTTCTTC.

The chain links TRBV4-3 to TRBJ2-7; a weak D match, TRBD1 (5 bases). Germline V gives CDR1 LGHNA, CDR2 YSLEER. V lost 2 bases, J lost 5 bases, and 7 bases lay in between. The CDR3 runs 12 residues. The CDR3 here is CASSQSRDEQYF. The CDR3 DNA follows: TGCGCCAGCAGCCAATCCAGGGACGAGCAGTACTTC.

The sample holds a few counts of this clone. This sequence joins TRBV27 and TRBJ1-2, with 7 nucleotides matching TRBD1. Germline V gene sequence: CDR1 MNHEY, CDR2 SMNVEV (reference sequence). The length of the CDR3 is 15 residues. V gave up 8 bases and J gave up 0 bases; unmatched junction bases: 9. CDR3 in DNA: TGTGCCAGCCGTACTGGTACAGGGGCTAACTATGGCTACACCTTC. Encoded protein: CASRTGTGANYGYTF.

This clone appeared a few times. J is TRBJ1-1 and V is TRBV13; D not certain. Per germline, CDR1 PRHDT and CDR2 FYEKMQ (reference sequence). The V and J ends lost 5 bases and 5 bases respectively, with 21 bases between them. CDR3 length equals 16 residues. The CDR3 nucleotides read TGTGCCAGCAGCCCAAACGGCATCCAAATAGGGACTGAAGCTTTCTTT. Its protein is CASSPNGIQIGTEAFF.

In this sample, this clone turned up a few times. The V and J genes are TRBV5-1 and TRBJ2-1; TRBD2 agrees at 11 bases. The ends lost 5 bases at V and 5 bases at J; junction bases unmatched: 9. This CDR3 has 16 amino acids. Germline V gene lookup returns CDR1 SGHRS and CDR2 YFSETQ. The CDR3 loop reads CASSSRLAGPDNEQFF. DNA of the CDR3: TGCGCCAGCAGTTCTAGACTAGCGGGGCCAGACAATGAGCAGTTCTTC. The full variable domain, rest sourced from reference TRBV5-1 and TRBJ2-1, is KAGVTQTPRYLIKTRGQQVTLSCSPISGHRSVSWYQQTPGQGLQFLFEYFSETQRNKGNFPGRFSGRQFSNSRSEMNVSTLELGDSALYLCASSSRLAGPDNEQFFGPGTRLTVL.